This is a list of T cell receptor beta chains from one sample in a study of blood T cell repertoires in COVID-19. Profiled with immunoSEQ multiplex PCR; TCRdb holds only in-frame clones, not every one. The sample holds 210,000 or so clones, about 85% seen once. The source material was peripheral blood. The source of these receptors is a woman of 80 years or more with active or convalescent COVID-19. The CDR3 runs from the conserved cysteine through the conserved F or W. The order of the fields is J gene, CDR3 length, V gene, D gene, CDR3 DNA, CDR3 protein. A D gene is named only where the DNA matches it firmly.

>TRBJ2-3|17|TRBV7-3|.
TGTGCCAGCAGCCCCCGCGGGTTGGAGGGGACCACAGATACGCAGTATTTT
CASSPRGLEGTTDTQYF
>TRBJ2-7|14|TRBV19|.
TGTGCCAGTAGCGCTGGTGAGCGCCGCTACGAGCAGTACTTC
CASSAGERRYEQYF
>TRBJ2-7|13|TRBV7-3|TRBD2
TGTGCCAGCAGCTTGGGGGGGACCTACGAGCAGTACTTC
CASSLGGTYEQYF
>TRBJ2-7|15|TRBV19|TRBD2
TGTGCCAGTAGAGACGGGGCTAGCGGGAGAGGCGAGCAGTACTTC
CASRDGASGRGEQYF
>TRBJ2-7|15|TRBV6-5|TRBD2
TGTGCCAGCAGCCGCCGACTAGCGGGAGAACACGAGCAGTACTTC
CASSRRLAGEHEQYF
>TRBJ2-7|12|TRBV5-5|.
TGTGCCAGCAGCGGACTCGGGAACGAGCAGTACTTC
CASSGLGNEQYF
>TRBJ2-1|16|TRBV7-9|TRBD2
TGTGCCAGCAGCTTGTCGCTAGCGGGGGCCTACAATGAGCAGTTCTTC
CASSLSLAGAYNEQFF
>TRBJ2-1|12|TRBV12-3/TRBV12-4|.
TGTGCCAGCAGTTTTGGACAGACCGAGCAGTTCTTC
CASSFGQTEQFF
>TRBJ2-2|14|TRBV28|.
TGTGCCAGCACCAGGGGAGGGGGGACCGGGGAGCTGTTTTTT
CASTRGGGTGELFF
>TRBJ1-2|14|TRBV7-9|.
TGTGCCAGCAGCTTAGAGTCGCGGGGATATGGCTACACCTTC
CASSLESRGYGYTF
>TRBJ1-5|17|TRBV6-2/TRBV6-3|.
TGTGCCAGCAGCTCCCCGCCCGGGAGAGGGCTAAATCAGCCCCAGCATTTT
CASSSPPGRGLNQPQHF
>TRBJ2-7|13|TRBV7-9|.
TGTGCCAGCAGCCAGGCAAGAGCCTACGAGCAGTACTTC
CASSQARAYEQYF